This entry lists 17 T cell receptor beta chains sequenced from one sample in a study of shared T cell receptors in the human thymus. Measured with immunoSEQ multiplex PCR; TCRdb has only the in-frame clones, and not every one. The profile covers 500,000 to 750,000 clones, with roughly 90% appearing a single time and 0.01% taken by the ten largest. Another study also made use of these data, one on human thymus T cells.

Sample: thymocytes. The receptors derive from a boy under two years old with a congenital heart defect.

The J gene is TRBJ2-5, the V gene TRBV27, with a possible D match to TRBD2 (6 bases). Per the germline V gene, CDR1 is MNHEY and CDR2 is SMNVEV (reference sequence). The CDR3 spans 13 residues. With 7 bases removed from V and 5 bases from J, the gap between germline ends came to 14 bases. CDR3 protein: CASTGGPGETQYF. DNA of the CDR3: TGTGCCAGCACCGGAGGGCCGGGGGAGACCCAGTACTTC.

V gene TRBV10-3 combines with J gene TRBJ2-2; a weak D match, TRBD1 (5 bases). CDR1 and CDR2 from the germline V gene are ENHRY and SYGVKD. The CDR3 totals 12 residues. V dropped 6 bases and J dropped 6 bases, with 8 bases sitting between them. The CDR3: CAIRGPPGELFF. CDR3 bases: TGTGCCATCAGGGGGCCCCCCGGGGAGCTGTTTTTT.

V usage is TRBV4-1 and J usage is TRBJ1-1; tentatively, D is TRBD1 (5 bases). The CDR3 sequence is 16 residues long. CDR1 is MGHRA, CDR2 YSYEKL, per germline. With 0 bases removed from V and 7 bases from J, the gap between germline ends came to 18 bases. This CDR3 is CASSQDAPRRDFEAFF. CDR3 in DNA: TGCGCCAGCAGCCAAGATGCACCTAGGAGGGACTTTGAAGCTTTCTTT.

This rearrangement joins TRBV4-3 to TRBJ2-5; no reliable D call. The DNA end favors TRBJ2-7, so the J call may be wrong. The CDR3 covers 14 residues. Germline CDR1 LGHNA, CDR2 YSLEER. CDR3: CASSQDPLGYEQYF. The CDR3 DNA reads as TGCGCCAGCAGCCAAGATCCCCTAGGTTACGAGCAGTACTTC.

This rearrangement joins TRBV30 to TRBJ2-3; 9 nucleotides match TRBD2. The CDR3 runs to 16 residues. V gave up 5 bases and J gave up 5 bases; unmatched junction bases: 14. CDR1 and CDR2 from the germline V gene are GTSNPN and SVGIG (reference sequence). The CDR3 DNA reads TGTGCCTGGGCTCCCTTACTAGCGGGTTCGGGAGATACGCAGTATTTT. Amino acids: CAWAPLLAGSGDTQYF.

CDR3 region: CASSQAVEEGGLGTEAFF. In nucleotides, the CDR3 is TGCGCCAGCAGCCAAGCAGTTGAGGAGGGGGGGCTCGGCACTGAAGCTTTCTTT. The V call is TRBV4-1, the J call TRBJ1-1; maybe TRBD1 (6 bases). Germline loops: CDR1 MGHRA, CDR2 YSYEKL. This CDR3 spans 18 amino acids. With 1 base removed from V and 4 bases from J, the gap between germline ends came to 22 bases.

In DNA form, the CDR3 reads TGCGCCAGCAGCCAAGATGCCCGAGGTGAGTGCAATGAGCAGTTCTTC. Translating gives CASSQDARGECNEQFF. The gene calls are TRBV4-3 and TRBJ2-1; no reliable D call. V lost 0 bases and J lost 6, with 15 bases in between. The CDR3 spans 16 residues. Germline V gene sequence: CDR1 LGHNA, CDR2 YSLEER.

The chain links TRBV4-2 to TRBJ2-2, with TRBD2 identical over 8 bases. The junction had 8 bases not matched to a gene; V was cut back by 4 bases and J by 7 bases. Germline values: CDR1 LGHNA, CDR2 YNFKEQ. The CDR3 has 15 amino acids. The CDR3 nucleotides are TGTGCCAGCAGCCGTGCGGGGGGCTATGGCGGGGAGCTGTTTTTT. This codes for CASSRAGGYGGELFF.

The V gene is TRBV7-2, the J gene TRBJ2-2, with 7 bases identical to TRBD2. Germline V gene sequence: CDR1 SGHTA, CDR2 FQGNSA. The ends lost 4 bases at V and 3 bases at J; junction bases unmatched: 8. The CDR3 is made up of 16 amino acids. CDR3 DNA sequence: TGTGCCAGCAGCTCCCCCTCTAGCGGTTACACCGGGGAGCTGTTTTTT. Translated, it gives CASSSPSSGYTGELFF. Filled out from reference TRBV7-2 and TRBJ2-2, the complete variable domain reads GAGVSQSPSNKVTEKGKDVELRCDPISGHTALYWYRQSLGQGLEFLIYFQGNSAPDKSGLPSDRFSAERTGGSVSTLTIQRTQQEDSAVYLCASSSPSSGYTGELFFGEGSRLTVL.

CDR3 region: CASSESGQPYEQYF. The CDR3 nucleotides are TGCGCCAGCAGTGAGTCGGGACAGCCCTACGAGCAGTACTTC. The rearrangement links TRBV10-2 to TRBJ2-7, with 7 nucleotides matching TRBD1. The CDR3 is made up of 14 amino acids. In germline, CDR1 is WSHSY, CDR2 SAAADI. With V trimmed by 0 bases and J by 2 bases, 1 base remained unmatched.

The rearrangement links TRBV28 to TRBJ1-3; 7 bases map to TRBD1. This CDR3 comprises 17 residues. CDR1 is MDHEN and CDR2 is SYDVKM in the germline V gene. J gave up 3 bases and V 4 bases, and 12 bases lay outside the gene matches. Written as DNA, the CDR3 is TGTGCCAGCAGTTCCCAGGAGAGGGGGCTCAGTGGAAACACCATATATTTT. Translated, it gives CASSSQERGLSGNTIYF.

CDR3 DNA sequence: TGTGCCAGCAGCTTGGCAAGAGGGGAGGTTGAGCAGTTCTTC. It specifies CASSLARGEVEQFF. The chain recombines TRBV5-6 with TRBJ2-1; the D gene is possibly TRBD2 (6 bases). This CDR3 region has 14 residues. Germline V gene lookup returns CDR1 SGHDT and CDR2 YYEEEE. Trimming shortened V by 0 bases and J by 9 bases, and 13 bases separated the two germline ends. Together with reference TRBV5-6 and TRBJ2-1, the CDR3 gives the full variable domain: DAGVTQSPTHLIKTRGQQVTLRCSPKSGHDTVSWYQQALGQGPQFIFQYYEEEERQRGNFPDRFSGHQFPNYSSELNVNALLLGDSALYLCASSLARGEVEQFFGPGTRLTVL.

In DNA, the CDR3 is TGTGCCAGCAGTTACAGGACAGACACCGGGGAGCTGTTTTTT. Translating it yields CASSYRTDTGELFF. The chain joins TRBV6-5 to TRBJ2-2; D may be TRBD1 (6 bases). V was cut by 2 bases and J by 3 bases, with 7 bases left in between. This CDR3 region has 14 residues. Germline CDR1 reads MNHEY; CDR2 reads SVGAGI.

Written as DNA, the CDR3 is TGTGCCATCACTAGAGGGGGTGGCACTGAAGCTTTCTTT. Translated: CAITRGGGTEAFF. This chain links TRBV10-3 with TRBJ1-1, with D perhaps matching TRBD1 (6 bases). With 7 bases removed from V and 4 bases from J, the gap between germline ends came to 13 bases. Germline assignment: CDR1 ENHRY and CDR2 SYGVKD. The CDR3 extends over 13 amino acids.

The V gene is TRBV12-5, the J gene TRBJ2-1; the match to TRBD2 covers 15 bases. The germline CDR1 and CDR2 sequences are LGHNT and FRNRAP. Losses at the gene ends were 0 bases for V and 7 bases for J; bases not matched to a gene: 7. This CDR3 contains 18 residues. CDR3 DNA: TGTGCTAGTGGTTTGGTAGGAGGACTAGCGGGAGGGAAGAATGAGCAGTTCTTC. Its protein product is CASGLVGGLAGGKNEQFF.

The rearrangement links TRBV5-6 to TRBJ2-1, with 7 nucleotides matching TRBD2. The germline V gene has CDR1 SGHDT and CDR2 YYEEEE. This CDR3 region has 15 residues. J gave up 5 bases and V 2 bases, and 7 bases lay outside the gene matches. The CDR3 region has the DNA TGTGCCAGCAGCTTTATTTTCCGGGGGGACAATGAGCAGTTCTTC. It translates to CASSFIFRGDNEQFF.

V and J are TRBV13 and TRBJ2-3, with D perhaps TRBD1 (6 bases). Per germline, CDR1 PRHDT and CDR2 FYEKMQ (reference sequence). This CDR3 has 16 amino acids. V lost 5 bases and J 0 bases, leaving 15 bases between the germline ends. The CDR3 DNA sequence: TGTGCCAGCAGCCCACGCAGGGGTTCTAGCACAGATACGCAGTATTTT. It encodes CASSPRRGSSTDTQYF. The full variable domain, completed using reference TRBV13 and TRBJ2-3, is AAGVIQSPRHLIKEKRETATLKCYPIPRHDTVYWYQQGPGQDPQFLISFYEKMQSDKGSIPDRFSAQQFSDYHSELNMSSLELGDSALYFCASSPRRGSSTDTQYFGPGTRLTVL.